The present TCR beta chain was sequenced within a study of patients and donors after allogeneic stem cell transplantation. CDR1 is SGHRS and CDR2 is YFSETQ in the germline V gene. The CDR3 has 13 amino acids. V dropped 2 bases and J dropped 0 bases, with 5 bases sitting between them. This clonotype was observed at least ten times. MiXCR, applied by TCRdb to the RT-PCR reads, yields one record per CDR3 protein. Of some 200,000 distinct CDR3 sequences in the sample, approximately 41% were seen once. The genes are TRBV5-1 and TRBJ1-1; D is uncertain. This clonotype was sampled from a human donor who was either an allogeneic HSCT recipient or a stem cell or donor lymphocyte infusion donor (not recorded which). It is not recorded whose cells these are; they may come from a transplant donor. Sequencing used blood, either unsorted or a sorted T cell fraction (not recorded which). The CDR3 region is CASSFQVNTEAFF. The CDR3 DNA sequence: TGCGCCAGCAGCTTTCAGGTGAACACTGAAGCTTTCTTT.